What follows are 18 T cell receptor beta chains derived from one specimen sequenced in a study of shared clonotypes between healthy human individuals. TCRdb's copy holds only in-frame clones and misses some; the assay was immunoSEQ multiplex PCR. The table has 450,000 to 500,000 clones, 60% to 85% seen once; the top ten hold 13%. Input material: PBMCs. These receptors all come from a woman in her thirties or forties in good health. Some clones in this sample may be carry-over from other donors' samples.

The CDR3 here is CATKAVGQPQHF. The CDR3 DNA is TGTGCCACGAAGGCAGTCGGTCAGCCCCAGCATTTT. The rearrangement joins TRBV2 to TRBJ1-5; D gene unclear. Germline lookup yields CDR1 SNHLY and CDR2 FYNNEI. This CDR3 contains 12 residues. Deletions cut 10 bases from V and 6 bases from J, with 13 bases between.

Details on this clone: The junction and the germline gene differ at one end; a read error may be behind it. The rearrangement links TRBV7-2 to TRBJ1-1; D call uncertain. This CDR3 is built from 15 residues. Germline-derived CDR1 and CDR2 are SGHTA and FQGNSA. This CDR3 is CASSLAWHANTEVFF. In DNA form, the CDR3 reads TGTGCCAGCAGCTTAGCGTGGCACGCGAACACTGAAGTTTTCTTT.

The chain has TRBV7-6 and TRBJ2-7; D tentatively reads TRBD1 or TRBD2 (5 bases each). V shed 5 bases and J shed 9 bases, with 20 bases lying between them. The germline V gene encodes CDR1 SGHVS and CDR2 FNYEAQ. This CDR3 has 14 amino acids. The CDR3 is CASSPGNGALMQYF. For the CDR3, the DNA is TGTGCCAGCAGCCCCGGGAATGGGGCACTAATGCAGTACTTC.

J is TRBJ1-3 and V is TRBV30, with D maybe TRBD1 (5 bases). Between the trimmed V and J ends, which lost 4 bases and 0 bases, there was a span of 13 bases. The CDR3 spans 15 residues. The germline V gene has CDR1 GTSNPN and CDR2 SVGIG (reference sequence). The CDR3 protein is CAWTLGAGSGNTIYF. Written as DNA, the CDR3 is TGTGCCTGGACTCTAGGGGCGGGCTCTGGAAACACCATATATTTT.

A word on this clone: A far larger clone is a single base away, which makes a read error likely. This chain joins TRBV4-3 and TRBJ2-2; TRBD2 aligns across 7 bases. The CDR3 runs 16 residues. Looked up from germline, CDR1 is LGHNA and CDR2 is YSLEER. The CDR3, as DNA: TGCGCCAGCAACCAAGATACGCTGGGAGGGCCCGGGGAGCTGTTTTTT. The encoded protein is CASNQDTLGGPGELFF.

The chain recombines TRBV4-3 with TRBJ2-1; TRBD1 agrees at 11 bases. The ends lost 4 bases at V and 2 bases at J; junction bases unmatched: 10. Germline CDR1 and CDR2: LGHNA and YSLEER. The length of the CDR3 is 18 residues. The CDR3 sequence: CASSLRGQGARTYNEQFF. In DNA, the CDR3 is TGCGCCAGCAGCCTACGAGGACAGGGGGCCAGAACCTACAATGAGCAGTTCTTC.

V usage is TRBV19 and J usage is TRBJ2-7, with D unclear. This CDR3 has 14 amino acids. V was clipped by 1 base and J by 6 bases, with 13 bases between them. The germline CDR1 and CDR2 sequences are LNHDA and SQIVND (reference sequence). CDR3 amino acids: CASSIGPASAEQYF. The CDR3 nucleotides read TGTGCCAGTAGTATAGGACCTGCTAGTGCCGAGCAGTACTTC.

CDR3 DNA: TGTGCCAGCAGCTTAGTCCGGCTAGCGGGAGCCACAGATACGCAGTATTTT. Protein product: CASSLVRLAGATDTQYF. The chain couples TRBV11-2 to TRBJ2-3; 10 bases map to TRBD2. Germline V gene sequence: CDR1 SGHAT, CDR2 FQNNGV. The CDR3 is 17 residues long. Germline trimming cut 1 base from V and 2 bases from J; bases unmatched to any gene: 6.

The rearrangement uses TRBV5-4 and TRBJ2-7; 8 bases match TRBD1. The CDR3 totals 14 residues. Per germline, CDR1 SGHNT and CDR2 YYREEE (reference sequence). V dropped 4 bases and J dropped 3; count of bases not matched to a gene: 6. The CDR3 coding sequence is TGTGCCAGCAGCCTCCGACAGGGGCACTACGAGCAGTACTTC. The encoded protein is CASSLRQGHYEQYF.

J is TRBJ2-1 and V is TRBV18; 10 bases line up with TRBD2. The CDR3 spans 17 residues. Germline V gene data show CDR1 as KGHSH and CDR2 as LQKENI. With 4 bases clipped from V and 5 bases from J, the junction kept 11 bases outside the gene matches. The CDR3 loop is CASSLAGGLDRNNEQFF. The DNA of the CDR3 is TGTGCCAGCTCACTAGCGGGAGGCCTTGATAGAAACAATGAGCAGTTCTTC.

This sequence joins TRBV10-3 and TRBJ1-1; perhaps TRBD1 as D (5 bases). This CDR3 has 13 amino acids. Per the germline V gene, CDR1 is ENHRY and CDR2 is SYGVKD. Trimming removed 6 bases at V and 0 bases at J, with 8 bases between. CDR3 sequence: CAISGTVNTEAFF. For the CDR3, the DNA is TGTGCCATCAGCGGGACGGTGAACACTGAAGCTTTCTTT.

The chain carries TRBV28 and TRBJ1-4, with TRBD1 identical over 8 bases. The CDR3 sequence is 15 residues long. Looked up from germline, CDR1 is MDHEN and CDR2 is SYDVKM. The trim removed 5 bases at V and 7 bases at J, leaving 9 bases unmatched. The CDR3 region is CASSTTQGAGEKLFF. The CDR3 nucleotides read TGTGCCAGCAGTACGACCCAGGGGGCAGGTGAAAAACTGTTTTTT.

J is TRBJ2-1 and V is TRBV30; D is uncertain. Per germline, CDR1 GTSNPN and CDR2 SVGIG (reference sequence). Trimming stripped 0 bases from V and 4 bases from J, with 7 bases between. This CDR3 is 13 amino acids long. The CDR3 DNA follows: TGTGCCTGGAGTGTAACCCAGTACAATGAGCAGTTCTTC. It codes for CAWSVTQYNEQFF.

The rearrangement joins TRBV4-3 to TRBJ2-1, with 9 bases identical to TRBD2. The CDR3 is 16 residues long. J lost 9 bases, V lost 4 bases, and 13 bases had no gene match. CDR1 and CDR2 (germline): LGHNA, YSLEER. The CDR3 sequence is CASSPHWGTSSVEQFF. The CDR3 coding sequence is TGCGCCAGCAGCCCCCACTGGGGGACTAGCTCCGTTGAGCAGTTCTTC.

The rearrangement joins TRBV27 to TRBJ2-3, with TRBD1 matching over 9 bases. Germline CDR1 and CDR2: MNHEY and SMNVEV (reference sequence). The V segment lost 6 bases and the J segment 1 base; nucleotides outside the gene matches: 8. The CDR3 contains 16 residues. Written as DNA, the CDR3 is TGTGCCAGCAGACCGGCGACAGGGGGTGGCACAGATACGCAGTATTTT. Translation: CASRPATGGGTDTQYF.

V usage is TRBV11-2 and J usage is TRBJ2-3; TRBD2 might be the D (6 bases). V lost 0 bases and J 4 bases, leaving 14 bases between the germline ends. CDR3 size: 16 residues. The V gene's germline CDR1 is SGHAT and CDR2 FQNNGV. CDR3 amino acids: CASSLETGEGADTQYF. DNA of the CDR3: TGTGCCAGCAGCTTAGAGACGGGAGAGGGTGCAGATACGCAGTATTTT.

The chain links TRBV7-2 to TRBJ1-2; 8 bases map to TRBD1. The CDR3 totals 14 residues. The V and J ends lost 5 bases and 7 bases, in that order; junction bases with no gene match: 9. The germline V gene has CDR1 SGHTA and CDR2 FQGNSA. CDR3 in DNA: TGTGCCAGCAGCCCACTACAGGGGGTAGGTGGCTACACCTTC. Translated, it gives CASSPLQGVGGYTF.

This clone was detected only a few times. The V and J genes are TRBV6-5 and TRBJ2-1, with 9 bases that match TRBD1. Germline assignment: CDR1 MNHEY and CDR2 SVGAGI. The V and J ends lost 6 bases and 9 bases, in that order; junction bases with no gene match: 9. The CDR3 has 14 residues. The CDR3 sequence is CASRGQGVDSEQFF. For the CDR3, the DNA is TGTGCCAGCAGGGGACAGGGAGTTGACAGTGAGCAGTTCTTC.